These 2 T cell receptor beta chains were all obtained from the same sample, sequenced in a study of blood T cell repertoires in COVID-19. The assay was immunoSEQ multiplex PCR, and TCRdb's table has in-frame clones only and misses some. Among nearly 50,000 clones, roughly 88% were seen once, and the ten largest hold approximately 2%. The sequenced sample was peripheral blood. Receptors were obtained from a woman aged 55-69 years with acute or convalescent COVID-19.

The chain carries TRBV5-4 and TRBJ2-2; 13 nucleotides match TRBD2. This CDR3 is 19 amino acids long. Germline CDR1 reads SGHNT; CDR2 reads YYREEE (reference sequence). Trimming removed 3 bases from V and 5 bases from J; junction bases left unmatched: 13. The CDR3 loop is CASSSDLGLAGVLTGELFF. The CDR3 DNA follows: TGTGCCAGCAGCTCCGATCTTGGACTAGCGGGAGTCTTGACCGGGGAGCTGTTTTTT.

This chain connects TRBV7-9 to TRBJ1-3; D gene ambiguous. This CDR3 region has 12 residues. Per the germline V gene, CDR1 is SEHNR and CDR2 is FQNEAQ (reference sequence). V was shortened by 1 base and J by 6 bases, with 4 bases between the two germline ends. The CDR3 spells CASSLGANTIYF. The CDR3 DNA reads as TGTGCCAGCAGCTTAGGGGCAAACACCATATATTTT.